This TCR beta chain was obtained from a study of blood T cell repertoires in COVID-19. Study context: Donors in the United States, Italy and Spain gave samples during acute or convalescent COVID-19. T cells, B-cell-depleted T cells, or PBMCs provided the cDNA or gDNA that served as material.

Authors' analysis steps: Nucleated cell number was recorded as an estimate derived from reference gene primer amplification. Clones were sequenced by immunoSEQ multiplex PCR, and TCRdb holds only the in-frame ones, with some missing. Clone size and V and J calls were adopted from that table, with D and trimming inferred from the DNA. This table has roughly 53,000 clones, 90% appearing once. The V end lost 4 bases, the J end lost 7 bases, and 11 bases lay between the germline ends. Germline CDR1 and CDR2: MNHEY and SVGEGT. CDR3 length: 13 residues. The receptor was derived from a human donor in a cohort sampled during active COVID-19. The chain uses TRBV6-2 or TRBV6-3 and TRBJ2-1; D gene uncertain. The sequenced sample consisted of peripheral blood. CDR3 DNA: TGTGCCAGCAGTTCACAGACGGCTAATGAGCAGTTCTTC. Encoded protein: CASSSQTANEQFF.